Below, 31 T cell receptor beta chains from the same sample are listed, as sequenced in a study of T cells in Graves' hyperthyroidism and ophthalmopathy. The source material, RNA transcripts, was used to amplify TCR beta CDR3 regions. The TCR CDR3 was amplified in a first-round RT-PCR using the HTBI primer set. TCRdb reprocessed the multiplex PCR reads with MiXCR, giving one entry per CDR3 protein. The data show under 750,000 distinct CDR3 sequences, around 20% seen once. Sequenced sample: blood. Source of these receptors: a woman in her forties or fifties with Graves' hyperthyroidism that later progressed to Graves' ophthalmopathy.

In this sample, this clonotype turned up a few times. The chain employs TRBV11-2 and TRBJ2-5; 9 nucleotides match TRBD1. J was trimmed by 4 bases and V by 3 bases; bases with no gene match: 9. Germline V gives CDR1 SGHAT, CDR2 FQNNGV. This CDR3 is built from 16 residues. CDR3 protein: CASSFYRGHFPETQYF. As DNA, the CDR3 is TGTGCCAGCAGCTTCTACAGGGGGCACTTTCCAGAGACCCAGTACTTC.

This clonotype has only a few counts. The chain links TRBV6-5 to TRBJ1-5; D ambiguous. Germline CDR1 and CDR2: MNHEY and SVGAGI. Between the trimmed V and J ends, which lost 2 bases and 3 bases, there was a span of 11 bases. This CDR3 is 15 amino acids long. The CDR3 coding sequence is TGTGCCAGCAGTTACACCGGAGGTCTCAATCAGCCCCAGCATTTT. Protein product: CASSYTGGLNQPQHF.

This clonotype was seen ten or more times. The J gene is TRBJ2-4, the V gene TRBV7-9; 9 positions agree with TRBD1. The CDR3 has 20 amino acids. From germline, CDR1 is SEHNR and CDR2 FQNEAQ (reference sequence). J was trimmed by 0 bases and V by 5 bases; bases with no gene match: 17. The CDR3 spells CASSHPGGQGHEKAKNIQYF. Written as DNA, the CDR3 is TGTGCCAGCAGCCATCCAGGGGGACAGGGTCACGAAAAAGCCAAAAACATTCAGTACTTC.

This clonotype came up a few times. This rearrangement joins TRBV12-3 or TRBV12-4 to TRBJ1-5; 9 bases fit TRBD1. V trimming: 8 bases; J trimming: 3 bases; junction bases outside the gene matches: 14. This CDR3 comprises 17 residues. In nucleotides, the CDR3 is TGTGCCAGCCCAAAAAAGACCGGGACAGGGAACAATCAGCCCCAGCATTTT. Translation gives CASPKKTGTGNNQPQHF.

This clonotype has more than one count but fewer than ten. The V call is TRBV16, the J call TRBJ2-7; 7 bases are a match to TRBD1. V shed 4 bases, J shed 3 bases, and the junction held 9 bases outside the gene matches. Germline loops: CDR1 KGHSY, CDR2 FQNENV. The CDR3 extends over 15 amino acids. CDR3 amino acids: CASSLDRQGFYEQYF. The CDR3 nucleotides are TGTGCCAGCAGCCTGGACCGACAGGGATTCTACGAGCAGTACTTC.

This clonotype was recorded at least ten times. This rearrangement joins TRBV11-2 to TRBJ2-1; no clear D. Germline V gene lookup returns CDR1 SGHAT and CDR2 FQNNGV. CDR3 length: 14 amino acids. Deletions cut 5 bases from V and 7 bases from J, with 15 bases between. CDR3 bases: TGTGCCAGCAGCCCCCTTTGGGTGCTGAATGAGCAGTTCTTC. Translating gives CASSPLWVLNEQFF.

The chain links TRBV24-1 to TRBJ2-1; possibly TRBD1 or TRBD2 for D (6 bases each). Germline CDR1 KGHDR, CDR2 SFDVKD. CDR3 size: 13 residues. V dropped 5 bases and J dropped 7 bases, with 11 bases sitting between them. CDR3 residues: CATSVGGQNEQFF. The CDR3 DNA reads TGTGCCACCAGTGTAGGGGGGCAGAATGAGCAGTTCTTC.

This clonotype showed up many times. The rearrangement joins TRBV18 to TRBJ1-2; a possible D gene is TRBD1 (5 bases). Germline V CDR1 and CDR2: KGHSH, LQKENI. Trimming cost V 1 base and J 2 bases, with 8 bases left between them. The CDR3 sequence is 14 residues long. CDR3 nucleotide sequence: TGTGCCAGCTCACCACTACAGGAGAACTATGGCTACACCTTC. Residues: CASSPLQENYGYTF. The full variable domain, with the rest looked up from reference TRBV18 and TRBJ1-2, is NAGVMQNPRHLVRRRGQEARLRCSPMKGHSHVYWYRQLPEEGLKFMVYLQKENIIDESGMPKERFSAEFPKEGPSILRIQQVVRGDSAAYFCASSPLQENYGYTFGSGTRLTVV.

This clonotype was seen at least ten times. The rearrangement links TRBV7-2 to TRBJ2-4, with a tentative D call TRBD2 (7 bases). V dropped 0 bases and J dropped 4 bases, with 13 bases sitting between them. CDR1 is SGHTA, CDR2 FQGNSA, per germline. This CDR3 region has 16 residues. This chain's CDR3 is CASSLAWGGAKNIQYF. DNA for the CDR3: TGTGCCAGCAGCTTAGCGTGGGGGGGCGCGAAAAACATTCAGTACTTC.

This chain joins TRBV29-1 and TRBJ1-5; 8 nucleotides line up with TRBD1. The CDR3 consists of 16 residues. V shed 6 bases and J 3 bases; nucleotides not matched to a gene: 13. Germline V CDR1 and CDR2: SQVTM, ANQGSEA. Here the CDR3 reads CSVQETGTGPNQPQHF. The CDR3 nucleotides read TGCAGCGTCCAAGAGACCGGGACAGGACCCAATCAGCCCCAGCATTTT.

The chain is built from TRBV20-1 and TRBJ2-1, with D possibly being TRBD2 (6 bases). The V end lost 2 bases, the J end lost 12 bases, and 17 bases lay between the germline ends. The CDR3 has 13 amino acids. Germline CDR1 is DFQATT and CDR2 is SNEGSKA (reference sequence). The CDR3 DNA reads as TGCAGTGCTAGATGGGGTGGAGGGGAGGTGCAGTTCTTC. Protein product: CSARWGGGEVQFF.

There are many counts of this clonotype. CDR3 sequence (DNA): TGTGCCAGCAGTCTTCTCAGGGGTAATGAGCAGTTCTTC. Its translation: CASSLLRGNEQFF. The chain combines TRBV2 with TRBJ2-1; maybe TRBD1 (6 bases). V dropped 5 bases and J dropped 7 bases, with 12 bases sitting between them. The length of the CDR3 is 13 residues. Germline CDR1 and CDR2: SNHLY and FYNNEI. Supplemented by reference TRBV2 and TRBJ2-1, the full variable domain reads EPEVTQTPSHQVTQMGQEVILRCVPISNHLYFYWYRQILGQKVEFLVSFYNNEISEKSEIFDDQFSVERPDGSNFTLKIRSTKLEDSAMYFCASSLLRGNEQFFGPGTRLTVL.

Many counts were recorded for this clonotype. The V and J genes are TRBV30 and TRBJ2-5; no firm D call. Germline assignment: CDR1 GTSNPN and CDR2 SVGIG (reference sequence). The V end lost 0 bases, the J end lost 4 bases, and 12 bases lay between the germline ends. CDR3 size: 14 residues. The CDR3 protein is CAWSVRRVRETQYF. CDR3 in DNA: TGTGCCTGGAGTGTACGACGGGTGAGAGAGACCCAGTACTTC.

This clonotype was counted at least ten times. V gene TRBV12-3 or TRBV12-4 combines with J gene TRBJ1-5, with D tentatively TRBD1 (5 bases). The CDR3 is made up of 14 amino acids. Trimming removed 3 bases at V and 7 bases at J, with 13 bases between. The CDR3 reads CASSFGWEGQPQHF. CDR3 DNA sequence: TGTGCCAGCAGTTTTGGCTGGGAGGGGCAGCCCCAGCATTTT.

Many counts were recorded for this clonotype. The gene calls are TRBV2 and TRBJ2-1; 11 nucleotides match TRBD1. This CDR3 comprises 16 residues. V lost 6 bases and J lost 5; bases outside the gene matches: 9. Germline V gives CDR1 SNHLY, CDR2 FYNNEI. CDR3: CASSIPGQGADNEQFF. The CDR3 coding sequence is TGTGCCAGCAGCATACCCGGACAGGGGGCCGACAATGAGCAGTTCTTC.

As for this clonotype: This sequence may be a read error, since a much larger clone differs from it by one base. The rearrangement uses TRBV11-3 and TRBJ2-5, with 7 positions matching TRBD1. Germline loops: CDR1 SGHNT, CDR2 YENEEA. The CDR3 contains 15 residues. CDR3 nucleotides: TGTGCCAGCAGCTTAGGGACAGGTATCCAAGGGACCCAGTACTTC. The encoded protein is CASSLGTGIQGTQYF.

Worth noting for this clonotype: A single base separates this from a much larger clone, so it may be a read error. The gene calls are TRBV7-9 and TRBJ1-1; 7 bases are a match to TRBD1. Germline lookup yields CDR1 SEHNR and CDR2 FQNEAQ (reference sequence). The CDR3 runs 14 residues. V dropped 4 bases and J dropped 1; count of bases not matched to a gene: 3. The CDR3 nucleotides read TGTGCCAGCAGCTCCCACAGGGGGAACACTGAAGCTTTCTTT. As protein: CASSSHRGNTEAFF.

A few counts support this clonotype. V is TRBV6-6 and J is TRBJ1-4; D gene ambiguous. The CDR3 totals 15 residues. Trimming stripped 2 bases from V and 0 bases from J, with 7 bases between. Germline loops: CDR1 MNHNY, CDR2 SVGAGI (reference sequence). The CDR3 sequence: CASSYDISTNEKLFF. The DNA for the CDR3 is TGTGCCAGCAGTTACGACATCTCAACTAATGAAAAACTGTTTTTT.

In its sample, this clonotype was seen many times. The chain links TRBV3-1 to TRBJ1-2; D perhaps matches TRBD1 (6 bases). Trimming cost V 4 bases and J 7 bases, with 19 bases left between them. The germline gives CDR1 LGHDT, CDR2 YNNKEL (reference sequence). The length of the CDR3 is 15 residues. CDR3 region: CASSPLGRGSVGYTF. The CDR3 nucleotides are TGTGCCAGCAGCCCACTGGGCAGGGGTTCTGTTGGCTACACCTTC.

With respect to this clonotype: Just one base apart from a much larger clone, this may be a read error. V usage is TRBV3-1 and J usage is TRBJ1-1; D remains unclear. Trimming removed 4 bases at V and 1 base at J, with 13 bases between. This CDR3 contains 15 residues. Germline CDR1 reads LGHDT; CDR2 reads YNNKEL (reference sequence). For the CDR3, the DNA is TGTGCCAGCAGCCCAACTAGCAGCTCGAACACTGAAGCTTTCTTT. Translated, it gives CASSPTSSSNTEAFF.

The genes are TRBV6-5 and TRBJ1-5; D gene ambiguous. In germline, CDR1 is MNHEY, CDR2 SVGAGI. Trimming pared 2 bases from V and 7 bases from J, leaving 6 bases between. This CDR3 contains 12 residues. The DNA of the CDR3 is TGTGCCAGCAGTTACGGGGAACAGCCCCAGCATTTT. Amino acids: CASSYGEQPQHF.

Ten or more counts support this clonotype. This sequence joins TRBV20-1 and TRBJ1-1, with D perhaps matching TRBD1 (6 bases). V lost 6 bases, J lost 5 bases, and 16 bases lay in between. CDR3 length: 13 residues. Germline V CDR1 and CDR2: DFQATT, SNEGSKA (reference sequence). The CDR3: CSAPRGEGTEAFF. Here the CDR3 DNA reads TGCAGTGCCCCTAGGGGGGAGGGTACTGAAGCTTTCTTT.

This clonotype was found a few times. The J gene is TRBJ1-2, the V gene TRBV11-3, with 8 bases identical to TRBD1. Germline V gene data show CDR1 as SGHNT and CDR2 as YENEEA. The CDR3 sequence is 18 residues long. V was pared by 5 bases and J by 3 bases, with 17 bases of the junction left unmatched. The chain's CDR3 is CASSPSDRVTVMDYGYTF. The CDR3 coding sequence is TGTGCCAGCAGCCCCTCGGACAGGGTAACGGTAATGGACTATGGCTACACCTTC.

The table lists this clonotype with many counts. The chain recombines TRBV19 with TRBJ1-5, with 7 bases that match TRBD1. The V gene's germline CDR1 is LNHDA and CDR2 SQIVND (reference sequence). After removal of 3 bases from V and 3 bases from J, the junction contained 2 bases not matched to a gene. The CDR3 contains 14 residues. In DNA form, the CDR3 reads TGTGCCAGTAGTATCACAGGGGACAATCAGCCCCAGCATTTT. Its protein is CASSITGDNQPQHF.

The count of this clonotype is one. The CDR3 here is CAASPKGNYGYTF. The CDR3 DNA sequence: TGTGCCGCCTCACCGAAAGGGAACTATGGCTACACCTTC. This sequence joins TRBV18 and TRBJ1-2; D is ambiguous. Germline values: CDR1 KGHSH, CDR2 LQKENI. The ends were cut back, 11 bases at V and 2 bases at J, with 15 bases in the middle. The CDR3 length is 13 residues.

This chain links TRBV6-2 or TRBV6-3 with TRBJ1-1; 8 bases are a match to TRBD1. V lost 0 bases and J lost 5; bases outside the gene matches: 11. This CDR3 contains 17 residues. CDR1 MNHEY and CDR2 SVGEGT come from the germline V gene. The CDR3 DNA follows: TGTGCCAGCAGTTACTCGATCAGGGGGCGCGTAGAAACTGAAGCTTTCTTT. It encodes CASSYSIRGRVETEAFF.

In regard to this clonotype: The CDR3 end shows no conserved phenylalanine or tryptophan, and so a read error is likely. The chain employs TRBV12-3 or TRBV12-4 and TRBJ1-1; D not resolved. Trimming pared 4 bases from V and 1 base from J, leaving 13 bases between. CDR3 size: 15 residues. CDR3 sequence reads: CASSSSQAGNTEAFL. CDR3 DNA sequence: TGTGCCAGCAGTTCGAGCCAGGCGGGGAACACTGAAGCTTTCCTT.

The genes are TRBV20-1 and TRBJ2-7, with 13 bases identical to TRBD2. CDR3 length: 15 residues. V lost 7 bases, J lost 5 bases, and 11 bases stayed unmatched. Germline CDR1 DFQATT, CDR2 SNEGSKA (reference sequence). The CDR3 DNA follows: TGCAGTGTTTCCACCGGACTAGCGGGGGAAGACGAGCAGTACTTC. It yields the protein CSVSTGLAGEDEQYF.

This clonotype appeared many times. The V gene is TRBV3-1, the J gene TRBJ2-3, with 10 bases identical to TRBD2. Trimming at V came to 3 bases and at J to 3 bases, leaving 6 bases not matched to a gene. CDR3 length equals 16 residues. Germline V gene lookup returns CDR1 LGHDT and CDR2 YNNKEL (reference sequence). The CDR3: CASSQLGLAETDTQYF. As DNA, the CDR3 is TGTGCCAGCAGCCAGCTAGGACTAGCGGAGACAGATACGCAGTATTTT.

J is TRBJ2-4 and V is TRBV20-1; maybe TRBD2 (5 bases). The CDR3 covers 16 residues. Germline values: CDR1 DFQATT, CDR2 SNEGSKA (reference sequence). V lost 0 bases and J 7 bases, leaving 19 bases between the germline ends. The CDR3 nucleotides are TGCAGTGCTAGAGATCCCCCCTTGAGCGGTCGGAACATTCAGTACTTC. It translates to CSARDPPLSGRNIQYF.

This sequence joins TRBV30 and TRBJ2-5; 7 positions match TRBD2. CDR3 size: 13 residues. The germline V gene encodes CDR1 GTSNPN and CDR2 SVGIG (reference sequence). The V and J ends lost 4 bases and 2 bases, in that order; junction bases with no gene match: 4. The CDR3 here is CAWNRDYQETQYF. CDR3 sequence (DNA): TGTGCCTGGAACCGGGACTATCAAGAGACCCAGTACTTC. Looking up the rest from reference TRBV30 and TRBJ2-5 gives the full variable domain: SQTIHQWPATLVQPVGSPLSLECTVEGTSNPNLYWYRQAAGRGLQLLFYSVGIGQISSEVPQNLSASRPQDRQFILSSKKLLLSDSGFYLCAWNRDYQETQYFGPGTRLLVL.